This T cell receptor beta chain was captured in a study of vaccination and CD4 T cells after COVID-19. At the level of the study: In the control cultures, a CEFX pool, an HIV-1 Nef pool, or no peptide was supplied.

The Oncomine TCR Beta short-read assay sequenced DNA from cultured CD4+ T cells. Investigators obtained genomic DNA by extraction from cultured CD4+ T cells. TCRdb called the PCR reads again in MiXCR, with one record for every CDR3 protein. The sample has around 19,000 distinct CDR3 sequences, under 70% seen once. J was trimmed by 6 bases and V by 6 bases; bases with no gene match: 5. This CDR3 has 13 residues. From germline, CDR1 is SNHLY and CDR2 FYNNEI. Treatment described: approximately 10-day PBMC culture with coronavirus spike peptide pools or control peptides (ViraFEST assay). Regarding this clonotype: Its antigen is undetermined.

The receptor was derived from a human donor who had recovered from COVID-19. The source material was CD4+ T cells from blood, cultured in vitro. The rearrangement uses TRBV2 and TRBJ2-3; the match to TRBD1 covers 8 bases. CDR3 DNA: TGTGCCAGCAGACAGGGGGAGAGTGATACGCAGTATTTT. This encodes CASRQGESDTQYF.